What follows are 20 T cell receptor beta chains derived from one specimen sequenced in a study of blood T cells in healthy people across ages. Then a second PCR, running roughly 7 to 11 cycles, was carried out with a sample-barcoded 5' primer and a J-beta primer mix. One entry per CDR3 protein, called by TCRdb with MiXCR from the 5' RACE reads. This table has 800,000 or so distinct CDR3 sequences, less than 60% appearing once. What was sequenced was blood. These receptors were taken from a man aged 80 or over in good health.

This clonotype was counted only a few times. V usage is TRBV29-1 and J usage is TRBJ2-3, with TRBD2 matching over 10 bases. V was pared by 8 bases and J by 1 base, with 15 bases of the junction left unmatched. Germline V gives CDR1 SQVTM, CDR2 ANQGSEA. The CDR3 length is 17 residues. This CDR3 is CSLTGVLAGEGTDTQYF. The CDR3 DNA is TGCAGCTTGACTGGGGTCCTAGCGGGAGAGGGCACAGATACGCAGTATTTT.

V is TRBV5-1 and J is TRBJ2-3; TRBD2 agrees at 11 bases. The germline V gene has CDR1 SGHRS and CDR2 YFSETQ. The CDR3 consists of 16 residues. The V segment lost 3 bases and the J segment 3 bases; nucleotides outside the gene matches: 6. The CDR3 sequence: CASSSAASGRTDTQYF. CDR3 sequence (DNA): TGCGCCAGCAGCTCTGCGGCTAGCGGGAGGACAGATACGCAGTATTTT.

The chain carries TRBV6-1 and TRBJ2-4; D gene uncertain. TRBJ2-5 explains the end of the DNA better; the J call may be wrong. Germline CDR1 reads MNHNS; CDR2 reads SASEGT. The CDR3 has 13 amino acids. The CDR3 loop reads CASSEPGLETQYF. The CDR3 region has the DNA TGTGCCAGCAGTGAACCCGGATTGGAGACCCAGTACTTC.

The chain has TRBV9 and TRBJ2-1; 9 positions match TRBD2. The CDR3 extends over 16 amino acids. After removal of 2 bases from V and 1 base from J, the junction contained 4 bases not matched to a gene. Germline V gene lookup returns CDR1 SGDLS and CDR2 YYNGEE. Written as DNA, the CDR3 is TGTGCCAGCAGCGTTAGCGGGAGTCCGTCCTACAATGAGCAGTTCTTC. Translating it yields CASSVSGSPSYNEQFF.

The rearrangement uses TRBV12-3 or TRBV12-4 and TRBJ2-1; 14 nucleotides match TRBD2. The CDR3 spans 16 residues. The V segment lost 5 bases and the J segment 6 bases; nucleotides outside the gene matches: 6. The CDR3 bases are TGTGCCAGCAGTCCGGGACTAGCGGGAGCTTTCAATGAGCAGTTCTTC. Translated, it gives CASSPGLAGAFNEQFF.

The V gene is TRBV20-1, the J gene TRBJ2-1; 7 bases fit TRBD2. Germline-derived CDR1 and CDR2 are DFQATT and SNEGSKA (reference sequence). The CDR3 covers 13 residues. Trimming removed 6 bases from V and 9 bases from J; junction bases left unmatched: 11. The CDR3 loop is CSANSGLRGEQFF. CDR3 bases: TGCAGTGCAAATAGCGGGCTGCGGGGTGAGCAGTTCTTC.

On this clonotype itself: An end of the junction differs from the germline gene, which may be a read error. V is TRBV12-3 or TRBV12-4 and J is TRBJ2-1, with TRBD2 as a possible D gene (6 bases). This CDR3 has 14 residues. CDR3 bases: TGTGCCAGCAGCCCGGGGACTTCCAACAATGAGCGGTTCTTC. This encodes CASSPGTSNNERFF.

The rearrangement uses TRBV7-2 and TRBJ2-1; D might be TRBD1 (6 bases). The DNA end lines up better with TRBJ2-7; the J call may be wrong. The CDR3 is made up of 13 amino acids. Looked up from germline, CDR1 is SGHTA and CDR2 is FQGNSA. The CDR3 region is CASKGDTNNEQYF. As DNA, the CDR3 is TGTGCCAGCAAAGGGGACACAAACAATGAGCAGTACTTC.

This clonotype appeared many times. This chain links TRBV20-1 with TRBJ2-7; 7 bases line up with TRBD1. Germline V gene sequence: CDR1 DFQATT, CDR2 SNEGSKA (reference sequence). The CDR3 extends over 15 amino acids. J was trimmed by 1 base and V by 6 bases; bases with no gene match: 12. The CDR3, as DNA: TGCAGTGCCAAGTCGGGACAGCACCAATCCTACGAGCAGTACTTC. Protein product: CSAKSGQHQSYEQYF.

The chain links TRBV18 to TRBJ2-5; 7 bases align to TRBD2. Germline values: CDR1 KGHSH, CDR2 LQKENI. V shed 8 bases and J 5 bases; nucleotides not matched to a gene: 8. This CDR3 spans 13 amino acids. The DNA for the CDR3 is TGTGCCAGCATCACTAGCGCCGGCGAGACCCAGTACTTC. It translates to CASITSAGETQYF.

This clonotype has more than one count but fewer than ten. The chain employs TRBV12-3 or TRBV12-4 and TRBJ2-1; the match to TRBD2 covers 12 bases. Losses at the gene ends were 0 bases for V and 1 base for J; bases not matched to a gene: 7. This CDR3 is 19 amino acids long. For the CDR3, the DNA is TGTGCCAGCAGTTTAGCATCGCTAGCGGGAGGGCCATCCTACAATGAGCAGTTCTTC. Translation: CASSLASLAGGPSYNEQFF.

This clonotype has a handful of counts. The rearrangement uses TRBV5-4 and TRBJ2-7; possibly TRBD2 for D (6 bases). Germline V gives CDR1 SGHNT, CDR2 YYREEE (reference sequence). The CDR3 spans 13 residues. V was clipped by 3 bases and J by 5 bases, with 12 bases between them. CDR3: CASSCSGVDEQYF. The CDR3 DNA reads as TGTGCCAGCAGCTGCTCGGGGGTGGACGAGCAGTACTTC.

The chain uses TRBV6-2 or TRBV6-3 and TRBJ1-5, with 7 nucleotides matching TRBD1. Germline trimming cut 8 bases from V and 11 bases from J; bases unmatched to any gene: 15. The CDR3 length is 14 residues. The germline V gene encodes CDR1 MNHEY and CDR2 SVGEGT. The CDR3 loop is CASRGQRLQWAQHF. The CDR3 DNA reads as TGTGCCAGCCGGGGACAGCGCTTACAATGGGCCCAGCATTTT.

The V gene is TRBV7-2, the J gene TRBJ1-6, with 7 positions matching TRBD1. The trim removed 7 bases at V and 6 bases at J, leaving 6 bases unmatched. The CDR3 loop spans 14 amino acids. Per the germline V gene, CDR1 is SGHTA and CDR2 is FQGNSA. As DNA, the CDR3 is TGTGCCAGCAAAACAGGGACAGCTAATTCACCCCTCCACTTT. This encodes CASKTGTANSPLHF.

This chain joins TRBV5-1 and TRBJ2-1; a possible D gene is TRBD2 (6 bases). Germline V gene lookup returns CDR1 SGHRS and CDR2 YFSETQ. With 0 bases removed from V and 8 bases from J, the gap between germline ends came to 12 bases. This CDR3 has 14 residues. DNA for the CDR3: TGCGCCAGCAGCTTGGTTCTAGCGTGGGATGAGCAGTTCTTC. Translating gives CASSLVLAWDEQFF.

The CDR3 is CASRVGQGAGELFF. CDR3 bases: TGTGCCAGCAGGGTCGGACAGGGGGCCGGGGAGCTGTTTTTT. V and J are TRBV5-5 and TRBJ2-2; 10 nucleotides match TRBD1. The germline gives CDR1 SGHKS, CDR2 YYEKEE (reference sequence). The junction had 4 bases not matched to a gene; V was cut back by 5 bases and J by 6 bases. The CDR3 is 14 amino acids.

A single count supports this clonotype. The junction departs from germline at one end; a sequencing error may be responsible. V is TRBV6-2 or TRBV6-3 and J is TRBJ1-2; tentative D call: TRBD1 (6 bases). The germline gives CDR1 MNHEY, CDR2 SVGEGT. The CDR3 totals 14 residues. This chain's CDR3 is CACSREQGSYGYTF. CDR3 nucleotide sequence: TGTGCCTGCAGCCGCGAACAGGGATCCTACGGCTACACCTTC.

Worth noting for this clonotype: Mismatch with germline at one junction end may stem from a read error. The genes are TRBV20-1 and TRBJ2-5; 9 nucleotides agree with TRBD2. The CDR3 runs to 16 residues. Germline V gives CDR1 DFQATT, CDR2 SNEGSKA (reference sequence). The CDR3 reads CSARDYLAGRQETRYF. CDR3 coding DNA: TGCAGTGCTAGAGATTACCTAGCGGGACGCCAAGAGACCCGGTACTTC.

CDR3 sequence reads: CASSLTQYPSEKSYEQYF. CDR3 nucleotides: TGTGCCAGCAGCTTAACGCAGTATCCTAGCGAAAAAAGCTACGAGCAGTACTTC. The chain joins TRBV7-3 to TRBJ2-7, with D perhaps TRBD2 (6 bases). The V end was cut by 0 bases, the J end by 3 bases, with 21 bases between. This CDR3 is built from 18 residues. Germline values: CDR1 SGHTA, CDR2 FQGTGA.

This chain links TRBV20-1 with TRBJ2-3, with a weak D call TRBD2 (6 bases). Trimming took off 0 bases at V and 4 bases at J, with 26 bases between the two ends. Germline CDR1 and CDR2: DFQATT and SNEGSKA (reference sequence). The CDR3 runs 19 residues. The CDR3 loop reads CSARDVRGYGRDKSDTQYF. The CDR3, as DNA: TGCAGTGCTAGAGATGTAAGGGGATATGGGCGGGATAAATCAGATACGCAGTATTTT.